Following are 25 T cell receptor beta chains from one sample sequenced in a study of blood T cell repertoires in COVID-19. Using immunoSEQ multiplex PCR, the repertoire was profiled, and TCRdb retains in-frame clones only, with some absent. The sample lists about 250,000 clones, around nine tenths occurring once. What was sequenced was peripheral blood. Receptors originate from a man aged 80 or over with acute or convalescent COVID-19.

This chain joins TRBV2 and TRBJ1-5; 7 nucleotides align to TRBD1. Germline CDR1 SNHLY, CDR2 FYNNEI. The CDR3 extends over 13 amino acids. V lost 5 bases, J lost 4 bases, and 2 bases stayed unmatched. Here the CDR3 DNA reads TGTGCCAGCAGTTCGGACAGGAATCAGCCCCAGCATTTT. Its translation: CASSSDRNQPQHF.

This clone was seen a handful of times. The chain has TRBV7-9 and TRBJ2-3, with a weak D call TRBD1 (5 bases). Germline V CDR1 and CDR2: SEHNR, FQNEAQ (reference sequence). The CDR3 has 12 amino acids. Trimming removed 6 bases at V and 3 bases at J, with 7 bases between. The CDR3 DNA sequence: TGTGCCAGCAGGTCAGGGACAGATACGCAGTATTTT. Protein product: CASRSGTDTQYF.

This rearrangement joins TRBV7-2 to TRBJ2-6; D might be TRBD1 (5 bases). The V end was cut by 6 bases, the J end by 2 bases, with 14 bases between. Per the germline V gene, CDR1 is SGHTA and CDR2 is FQGNSA. The CDR3 is 16 residues long. In DNA, the CDR3 is TGTGCCAGCAGAAAAGGGGTGGGCACTGGGGCCAACGTCCTGACTTTC. Translated: CASRKGVGTGANVLTF.

This chain uses TRBV19 with TRBJ2-5; D call uncertain. Germline values: CDR1 LNHDA, CDR2 SQIVND (reference sequence). V lost 5 bases to trimming and J lost 5 bases, with 15 bases between them. The CDR3 is made up of 14 amino acids. Written as DNA, the CDR3 is TGTGCCAGTAGTGCCTCCGTGGCCATCGAGACCCAGTACTTC. Residues: CASSASVAIETQYF.

The chain carries TRBV27 and TRBJ1-5, with 8 nucleotides matching TRBD1. Germline assignment: CDR1 MNHEY and CDR2 SMNVEV (reference sequence). V lost 0 bases to trimming and J lost 7 bases; unmatched junction nucleotides: 8. The CDR3 runs 16 residues. The CDR3 coding sequence is TGTGCCAGCAGTTTATCCCCGGACAGGGCCCTGCAGCCCCAGCATTTT. Translation gives CASSLSPDRALQPQHF.

V gene TRBV7-2 combines with J gene TRBJ2-2; 7 positions agree with TRBD2. The length of the CDR3 is 14 residues. With V trimmed by 0 bases and J by 10 bases, 5 bases remained unmatched. Germline-derived CDR1 and CDR2 are SGHTA and FQGNSA. CDR3 sequence reads: CASSLARGGAELFF. In nucleotides, the CDR3 is TGTGCCAGCAGCTTAGCTCGGGGAGGGGCGGAGCTGTTTTTT.

The chain joins TRBV7-9 to TRBJ1-4; TRBD1 matches 8 bases. In germline, CDR1 is SEHNR, CDR2 FQNEAQ (reference sequence). Germline trimming cut 7 bases from V and 6 bases from J; bases unmatched to any gene: 13. The CDR3 totals 16 residues. The DNA of the CDR3 is TGTGCCAGCAAGCGAGGCAGGGGGCGGTCGGATGAAAAACTGTTTTTT. Translation gives CASKRGRGRSDEKLFF.

This clone is a singleton in its sample. The CDR3 nucleotides are TGTGCCAGCAGCCAAGGACAGAATAATGAAAAACTGTTTTTT. Protein: CASSQGQNNEKLFF. This chain joins TRBV3-1 (or the pseudogene TRBV3-2) and TRBJ1-4; a weak D match, TRBD1 (5 bases). The CDR3 sequence is 14 residues long. V was clipped by 1 base and J by 4 bases, with 7 bases between them. CDR1 LGHDT and CDR2 YNNKEL come from the germline V gene (reference sequence).

The chain couples TRBV6-5 to TRBJ1-5, with 9 bases fitting TRBD1. With V trimmed by 7 bases and J by 4 bases, 8 bases remained unmatched. Germline V CDR1 and CDR2: MNHEY, SVGAGI. The CDR3 has 15 amino acids. CDR3 nucleotide sequence: TGTGCCAGCAAACCCCCGGGACAGGGTAATCAGCCCCAGCATTTT. Translation gives CASKPPGQGNQPQHF.

This CDR3 reads CASSRTSVSTDTQYF. The CDR3 coding sequence is TGTGCCAGCAGTAGGACTAGCGTTAGCACAGATACGCAGTATTTT. V usage is TRBV6-6 and J usage is TRBJ2-3, with 9 positions matching TRBD2. J was trimmed by 0 bases and V by 5 bases; bases with no gene match: 3. Germline loops: CDR1 MNHNY, CDR2 SVGAGI (reference sequence). There are 15 residues in the CDR3.

Worth noting for this clone: At one end the junction does not follow the germline gene, possibly because of a read error. The chain links TRBV10-3 to TRBJ1-1, with 9 bases lining up with TRBD1. Germline values: CDR1 ENHRY, CDR2 SYGVKD. This CDR3 contains 15 residues. CDR3 DNA: TGTGCCATCATTGAGCCGGGACAGGGCAGGACTGAAGCTTTCTTT. This gives the protein CAIIEPGQGRTEAFF.

The chain has TRBV7-2 and TRBJ1-5; a weak D match, TRBD1 (5 bases). V was shortened by 7 bases and J by 3 bases, with 16 bases between the two germline ends. There are 15 residues in the CDR3. Germline-derived CDR1 and CDR2 are SGHTA and FQGNSA. CDR3 protein: CASTLYQGFNQPQHF. The CDR3 DNA sequence: TGTGCCAGCACCCTATATCAGGGTTTCAATCAGCCCCAGCATTTT.

The V and J genes are TRBV7-2 and TRBJ2-7, with 7 bases fitting TRBD2. V was clipped by 2 bases and J by 4 bases; unmatched bases: 5. CDR1 and CDR2 from the germline V gene are SGHTA and FQGNSA. This CDR3 has 14 residues. This chain's CDR3 is CASSLTGGRYEQYF. The CDR3 DNA follows: TGTGCCAGCAGCTTAACGGGGGGTCGATACGAGCAGTACTTC.

The chain is built from TRBV6-2 or TRBV6-3 and TRBJ1-6; D is unresolved. The germline gives CDR1 MNHEY, CDR2 SVGEGT. V was trimmed by 4 bases and J by 0 bases, leaving 13 bases between them. This CDR3 region has 17 residues. The CDR3 coding sequence is TGTGCCAGCAGTTCCCATTCCCACAGCTCCTATAATTCACCCCTCCACTTT. The encoded protein is CASSSHSHSSYNSPLHF.

The chain joins TRBV7-9 to TRBJ2-7; no firm D call. This CDR3 is 14 amino acids long. Germline CDR1 SEHNR, CDR2 FQNEAQ (reference sequence). The V and J ends lost 1 base and 0 bases respectively, with 7 bases between them. The CDR3 protein is CASSLVAVSYEQYF. DNA for the CDR3: TGTGCCAGCAGCTTAGTTGCGGTCTCCTACGAGCAGTACTTC.

This chain joins TRBV5-6 and TRBJ1-4; D is perhaps TRBD1 (5 bases). Germline V CDR1 and CDR2: SGHDT, YYEEEE. The CDR3 runs 16 residues. Deletions cut 1 base from V and 2 bases from J, with 12 bases between. CDR3 protein: CASSLSLAGTNEKLFF. As DNA, the CDR3 is TGTGCCAGCAGCTTGAGCCTGGCAGGGACTAATGAAAAACTGTTTTTT.

The rearrangement joins TRBV4-2 to TRBJ2-7; D gene ambiguous. There are 15 residues in the CDR3. V was shortened by 1 base and J by 2 bases, with 12 bases between the two germline ends. Looked up from germline, CDR1 is LGHNA and CDR2 is YNFKEQ. The CDR3 is CASSQAWQQAYEQYF. CDR3 sequence (DNA): TGTGCCAGCAGCCAAGCGTGGCAGCAGGCCTACGAGCAGTACTTC.

The V call is TRBV2, the J call TRBJ1-4; 7 bases align to TRBD1. Losses at the gene ends were 7 bases for V and 5 bases for J; bases not matched to a gene: 4. CDR3 size: 13 residues. Germline CDR1 SNHLY, CDR2 FYNNEI. The CDR3 spells CASKDRRNEKLFF. The CDR3 region has the DNA TGTGCCAGCAAGGACAGGAGAAATGAAAAACTGTTTTTT.

This rearrangement joins TRBV7-2 to TRBJ1-1; D might be TRBD1 (6 bases). Germline CDR1 and CDR2: SGHTA and FQGNSA. The CDR3 length is 14 residues. The germline V and J ends were trimmed by 5 bases and 1 base, with 11 bases remaining between them. CDR3 residues: CASSAQGRNTEAFF. The CDR3 region has the DNA TGTGCCAGCAGCGCACAGGGACGGAACACTGAAGCTTTCTTT.

This clone was seen a single time. The V gene is TRBV19, the J gene TRBJ1-1, with no clear D. Trimming shortened V by 5 bases and J by 7 bases, and 8 bases separated the two germline ends. The CDR3 loop spans 11 amino acids. CDR1 and CDR2 (germline): LNHDA, SQIVND (reference sequence). CDR3 sequence (DNA): TGTGCCAGTAGTGCGAGTGGTGAAGCTTTCTTT. It encodes CASSASGEAFF.

The V and J genes are TRBV7-3 and TRBJ2-3; 12 bases are a match to TRBD2. The CDR3 has 16 amino acids. After removal of 4 bases from V and 0 bases from J, the junction contained 2 bases not matched to a gene. The germline V gene encodes CDR1 SGHTA and CDR2 FQGTGA. The CDR3 spells CASSSGLAGSTDTQYF. The CDR3 DNA is TGTGCCAGCAGCTCGGGACTAGCGGGTAGCACAGATACGCAGTATTTT. Combining the CDR3 with reference TRBV7-3 and TRBJ2-3 gives the whole variable domain GAGVSQTPSNKVTEKGKYVELRCDPISGHTALYWYRQSLGQGPEFLIYFQGTGAADDSGLPNDRFFAVRPEGSVSTLKIQRTERGDSAVYLCASSSGLAGSTDTQYFGPGTRLTVL.

This clone appeared once. V is TRBV13 and J is TRBJ2-5, with TRBD1 identical over 7 bases. CDR3 length: 15 residues. The junction had 11 bases not matched to a gene; V was cut back by 6 bases and J by 4 bases. CDR1 PRHDT and CDR2 FYEKMQ come from the germline V gene (reference sequence). The CDR3 sequence: CASSNRQGGRETQYF. CDR3 sequence (DNA): TGTGCCAGCAGTAACCGACAGGGTGGACGAGAGACCCAGTACTTC.

The rearrangement links TRBV7-2 to TRBJ1-4; D is ambiguous. V was shortened by 4 bases and J by 4 bases, with 13 bases between the two germline ends. Germline assignment: CDR1 SGHTA and CDR2 FQGNSA. The CDR3 is made up of 15 amino acids. The CDR3 spells CASSSEGTVNEKLFF. CDR3 nucleotides: TGTGCCAGCAGCTCAGAGGGCACAGTTAATGAAAAACTGTTTTTT.

This clone was recorded once. The chain recombines TRBV5-1 with TRBJ1-1; 9 nucleotides align to TRBD1. The CDR3 consists of 14 residues. V lost 4 bases, J lost 3 bases, and 4 bases stayed unmatched. Per the germline V gene, CDR1 is SGHRS and CDR2 is YFSETQ. The CDR3 is CASSADRGYTEAFF. DNA for the CDR3: TGCGCCAGCAGCGCAGACAGGGGGTACACTGAAGCTTTCTTT. Looking up the rest from reference TRBV5-1 and TRBJ1-1 gives the full variable domain: KAGVTQTPRYLIKTRGQQVTLSCSPISGHRSVSWYQQTPGQGLQFLFEYFSETQRNKGNFPGRFSGRQFSNSRSEMNVSTLELGDSALYLCASSADRGYTEAFFGQGTRLTVV.

This clone was counted a single time. The chain has TRBV18 and TRBJ2-3, with a possible D match to TRBD1 (6 bases). The CDR3 length is 13 residues. Germline V gene sequence: CDR1 KGHSH, CDR2 LQKENI. Trimming cost V 8 bases and J 1 base, with 10 bases left between them. This CDR3 is CASHRTGTDTQYF. CDR3 DNA: TGTGCCAGCCATAGGACAGGCACAGATACGCAGTATTTT.